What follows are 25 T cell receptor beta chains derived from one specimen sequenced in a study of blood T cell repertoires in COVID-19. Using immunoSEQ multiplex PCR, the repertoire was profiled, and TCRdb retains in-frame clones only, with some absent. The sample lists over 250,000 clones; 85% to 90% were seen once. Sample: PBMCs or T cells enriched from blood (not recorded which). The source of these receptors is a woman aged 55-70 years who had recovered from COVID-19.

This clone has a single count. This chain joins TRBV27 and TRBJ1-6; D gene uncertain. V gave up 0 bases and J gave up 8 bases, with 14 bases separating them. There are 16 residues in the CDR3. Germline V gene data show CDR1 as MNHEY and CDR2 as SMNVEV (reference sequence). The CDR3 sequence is CASSLSTALPDSPLHF. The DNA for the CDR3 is TGTGCCAGCAGTTTATCCACCGCCCTCCCGGATTCACCCCTCCACTTT.

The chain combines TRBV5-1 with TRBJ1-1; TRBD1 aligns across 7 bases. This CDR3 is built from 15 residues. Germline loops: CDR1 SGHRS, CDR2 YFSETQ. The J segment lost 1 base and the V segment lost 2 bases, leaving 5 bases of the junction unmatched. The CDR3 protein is CASSLQGIGNTEAFF. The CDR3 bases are TGCGCCAGCAGCTTACAGGGGATAGGGAACACTGAAGCTTTCTTT.

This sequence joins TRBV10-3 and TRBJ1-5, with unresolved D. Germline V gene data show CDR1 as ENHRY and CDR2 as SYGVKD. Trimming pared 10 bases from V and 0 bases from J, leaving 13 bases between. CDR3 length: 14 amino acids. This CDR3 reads CATNTNYSNQPQHF. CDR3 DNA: TGTGCCACCAACACGAATTATAGCAATCAGCCCCAGCATTTT.

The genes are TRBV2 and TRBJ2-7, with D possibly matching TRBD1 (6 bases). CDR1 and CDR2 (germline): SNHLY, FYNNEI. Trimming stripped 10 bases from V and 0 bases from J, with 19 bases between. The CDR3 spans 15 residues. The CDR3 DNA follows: TGTGCCACTAAAGAGCAGACAGGAAGCTCCTACGAGCAGTACTTC. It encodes CATKEQTGSSYEQYF.

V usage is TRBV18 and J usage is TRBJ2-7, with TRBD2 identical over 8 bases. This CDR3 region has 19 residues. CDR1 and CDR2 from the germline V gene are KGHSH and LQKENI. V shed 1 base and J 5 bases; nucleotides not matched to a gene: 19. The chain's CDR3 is CASSPQSPYGLAGFDEQYF. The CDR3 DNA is TGTGCCAGCTCACCACAGTCCCCGTACGGGCTAGCGGGTTTTGACGAGCAGTACTTC.

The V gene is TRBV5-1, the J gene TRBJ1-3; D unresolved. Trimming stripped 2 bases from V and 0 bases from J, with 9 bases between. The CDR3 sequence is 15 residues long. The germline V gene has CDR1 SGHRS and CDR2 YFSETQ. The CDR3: CASSFGGFSGNTIYF. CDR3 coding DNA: TGCGCCAGCAGCTTCGGAGGGTTCTCTGGAAACACCATATATTTT.

The CDR3 region is CASSYVSPRGQGGGYTF. The DNA of the CDR3 is TGCGCCAGCAGCTACGTCTCCCCCAGGGGGCAGGGAGGGGGCTACACCTTC. The chain has TRBV5-1 and TRBJ1-2; TRBD1 matches at 8 bases. From germline, CDR1 is SGHRS and CDR2 YFSETQ. The CDR3 extends over 17 amino acids. J gave up 8 bases and V 3 bases, and 18 bases lay outside the gene matches.

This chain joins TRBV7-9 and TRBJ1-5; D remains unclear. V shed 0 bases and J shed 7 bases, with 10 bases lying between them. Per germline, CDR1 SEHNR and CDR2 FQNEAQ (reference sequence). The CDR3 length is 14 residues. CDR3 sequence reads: CASSLAAAGQPQHF. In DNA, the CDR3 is TGTGCCAGCAGCTTAGCGGCCGCGGGGCAGCCCCAGCATTTT.

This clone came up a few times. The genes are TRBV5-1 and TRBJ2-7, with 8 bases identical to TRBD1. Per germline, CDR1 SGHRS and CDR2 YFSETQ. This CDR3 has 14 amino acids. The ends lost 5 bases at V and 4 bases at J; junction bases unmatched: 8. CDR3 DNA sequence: TGCGCCAGCAGGACCGGGACAGGTGCTTACGAGCAGTACTTC. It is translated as CASRTGTGAYEQYF.

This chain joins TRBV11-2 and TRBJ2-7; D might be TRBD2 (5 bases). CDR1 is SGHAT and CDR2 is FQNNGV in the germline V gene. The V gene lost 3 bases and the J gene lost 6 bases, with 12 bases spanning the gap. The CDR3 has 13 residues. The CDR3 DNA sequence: TGTGCCAGCAGCTTCTCGGGAAAAAGCGAGCAGTACTTC. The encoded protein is CASSFSGKSEQYF.

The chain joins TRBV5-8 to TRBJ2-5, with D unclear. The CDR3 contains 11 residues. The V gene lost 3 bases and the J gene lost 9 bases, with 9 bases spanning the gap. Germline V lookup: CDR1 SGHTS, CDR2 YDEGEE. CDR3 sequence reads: CASSWHEAQYF. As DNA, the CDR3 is TGTGCCAGCAGCTGGCACGAGGCCCAGTACTTC.

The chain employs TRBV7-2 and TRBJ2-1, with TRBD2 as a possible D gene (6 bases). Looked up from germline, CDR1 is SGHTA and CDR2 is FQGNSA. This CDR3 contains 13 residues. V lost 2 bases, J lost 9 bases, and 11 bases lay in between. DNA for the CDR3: TGTGCCAGCAGCTTAACATACGGGGGTGAGCAGTTCTTC. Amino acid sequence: CASSLTYGGEQFF.

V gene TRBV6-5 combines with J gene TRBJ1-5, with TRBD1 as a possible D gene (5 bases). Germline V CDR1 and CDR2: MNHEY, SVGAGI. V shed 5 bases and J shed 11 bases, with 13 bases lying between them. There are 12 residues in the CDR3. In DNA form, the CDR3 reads TGTGCCAGCAGTCGGACACCCCGGGCCCAGCATTTT. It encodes CASSRTPRAQHF.

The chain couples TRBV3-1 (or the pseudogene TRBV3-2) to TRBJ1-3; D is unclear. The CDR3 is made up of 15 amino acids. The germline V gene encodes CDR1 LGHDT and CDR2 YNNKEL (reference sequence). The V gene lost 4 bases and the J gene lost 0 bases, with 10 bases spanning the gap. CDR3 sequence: CASSLDWSSGNTIYF. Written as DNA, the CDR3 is TGTGCCAGCAGCCTAGACTGGAGCTCTGGAAACACCATATATTTT.

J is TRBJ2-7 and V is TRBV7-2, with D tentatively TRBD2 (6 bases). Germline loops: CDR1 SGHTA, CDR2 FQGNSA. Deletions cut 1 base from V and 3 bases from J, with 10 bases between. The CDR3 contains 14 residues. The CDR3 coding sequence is TGTGCCAGCAGCTTAGTCACGGGAGTCTACGAGCAGTACTTC. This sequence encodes CASSLVTGVYEQYF.

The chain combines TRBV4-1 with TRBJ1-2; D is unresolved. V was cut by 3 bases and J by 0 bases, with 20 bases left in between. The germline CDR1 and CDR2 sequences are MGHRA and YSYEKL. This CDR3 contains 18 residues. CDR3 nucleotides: TGCGCCAGCAGCCACCCTAACGGGCGGGTAACCGCTAACTATGGCTACACCTTC. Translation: CASSHPNGRVTANYGYTF.

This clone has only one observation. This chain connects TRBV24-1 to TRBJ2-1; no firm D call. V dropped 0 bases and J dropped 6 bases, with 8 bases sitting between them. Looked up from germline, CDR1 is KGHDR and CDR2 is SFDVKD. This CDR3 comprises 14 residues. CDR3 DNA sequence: TGTGCCACCAGTGATTTGCCCAATAGCAATGAGCAGTTCTTC. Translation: CATSDLPNSNEQFF.

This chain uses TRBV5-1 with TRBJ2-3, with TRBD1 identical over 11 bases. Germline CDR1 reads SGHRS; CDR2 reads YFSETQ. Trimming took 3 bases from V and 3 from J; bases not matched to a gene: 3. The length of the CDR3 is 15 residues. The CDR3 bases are TGCGCCAGCAGCTATGGACAGGGGGCGACAGATACGCAGTATTTT. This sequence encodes CASSYGQGATDTQYF.

The CDR3 region is CASSLVGVTEAFF. CDR3 bases: TGTGCCAGCAGTTTAGTCGGGGTTACTGAAGCTTTCTTT. The chain combines TRBV12-3 or TRBV12-4 with TRBJ1-1; the D is unclear. The V end was cut by 1 base, the J end by 5 bases, with 8 bases between. The CDR3 loop spans 13 amino acids.

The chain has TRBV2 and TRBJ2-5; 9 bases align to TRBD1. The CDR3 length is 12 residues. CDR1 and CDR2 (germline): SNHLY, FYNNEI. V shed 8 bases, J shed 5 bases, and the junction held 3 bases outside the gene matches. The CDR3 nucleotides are TGTGCCAGCGTCGGACAGGGGGAGACCCAGTACTTC. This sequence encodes CASVGQGETQYF.

CDR3 sequence reads: CASSLLGSYGYTF. The CDR3 nucleotides are TGTGCCAGCAGTTTGTTGGGCAGCTATGGCTACACCTTC. The chain combines TRBV12-3 or TRBV12-4 with TRBJ1-2; the D is unclear. This CDR3 contains 13 residues. V was shortened by 3 bases and J by 4 bases, with 9 bases between the two germline ends.

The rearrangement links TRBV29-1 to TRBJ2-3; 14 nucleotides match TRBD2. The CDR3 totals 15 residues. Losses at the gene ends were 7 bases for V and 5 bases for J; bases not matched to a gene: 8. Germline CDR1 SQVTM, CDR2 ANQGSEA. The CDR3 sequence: CSAAGLAGVIDTQYF. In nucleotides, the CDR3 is TGCAGCGCGGCGGGACTAGCGGGAGTCATAGATACGCAGTATTTT.

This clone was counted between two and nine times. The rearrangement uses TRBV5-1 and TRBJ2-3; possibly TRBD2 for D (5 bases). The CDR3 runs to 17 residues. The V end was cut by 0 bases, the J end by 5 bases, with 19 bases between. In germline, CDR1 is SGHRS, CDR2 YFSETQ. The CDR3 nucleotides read TGCGCCAGCAGCTTGGGACTATCAGGTTGGAATCTAGATACGCAGTATTTT. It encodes CASSLGLSGWNLDTQYF.

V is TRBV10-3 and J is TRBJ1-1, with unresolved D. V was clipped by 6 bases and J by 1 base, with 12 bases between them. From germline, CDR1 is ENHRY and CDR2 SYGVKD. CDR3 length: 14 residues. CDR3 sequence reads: CAIRNNTANTEAFF. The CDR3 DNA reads TGTGCCATCAGGAATAACACCGCGAACACTGAAGCTTTCTTT.

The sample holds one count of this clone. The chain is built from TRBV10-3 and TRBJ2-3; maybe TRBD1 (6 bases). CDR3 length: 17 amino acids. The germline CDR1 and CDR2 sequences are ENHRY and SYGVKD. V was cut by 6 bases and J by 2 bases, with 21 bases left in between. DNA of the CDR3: TGTGCCATCAGATTTAGCCGGGACACCGCCTCCACAGATACGCAGTATTTT. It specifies CAIRFSRDTASTDTQYF.